This T cell receptor beta chain was sequenced in a study of blood T cell repertoires in COVID-19. Study overall: For recovered donors of Cohort 3, there were two negative PCRs, clearance, or symptom resolution. PBMCs, B-cell-depleted T cells, or T cells were the source of the cDNA or gDNA that made up the material.

Adults between about 18 and 95 years of age took part from more than 20 US areas. Under the authors' procedure: Nucleated cell counts were estimated from reference gene primer amplification. Measured with immunoSEQ multiplex PCR; TCRdb has only the in-frame clones, and not every one. The V and J calls and the clone size are those of that table, but D and trimming were determined from the DNA. The sample records some 160,000 clones, less than 80% being singletons. Germline V CDR1 and CDR2: MDHEN, SYDVKM. The CDR3 contains 15 residues. With 6 bases removed from V and 3 bases from J, the gap between germline ends came to 16 bases.

This TCR was recovered from a woman aged 70-85 years in a cohort exposed to, infected with or recovered from COVID-19 (not recorded which). V is TRBV28 and J is TRBJ2-3; possible D gene TRBD1, 6 bases. Material: PBMCs or T cells enriched from blood (not recorded which). CDR3 loop: CASSRNRVGTDTQYF. DNA of the CDR3: TGTGCCAGCAGCCGGAACAGGGTGGGGACAGATACGCAGTATTTT.